These 17 T cell receptor beta chains originate from one sample sequenced in a study of tumor T cells in aggressive B-cell lymphoma. The method was immunoSEQ multiplex PCR; TCRdb's version includes in-frame clones alone and lacks a portion of them. The sample yields about 2,600 clones, 85% seen once. Sequencing input: tumor tissue. Every receptor here comes from an adult with diffuse large B cell lymphoma.

This chain links TRBV5-4 with TRBJ2-5, with 8 bases aligning to TRBD2. Germline V gene data show CDR1 as SGHNT and CDR2 as YYREEE (reference sequence). The V gene end was trimmed by 4 bases and the J gene end by 5 bases; junction bases not matched to a gene: 16. This CDR3 is 17 amino acids long. This chain's CDR3 is CASSPGTRGFVGETQYF. The CDR3 coding sequence is TGTGCCAGCAGCCCGGGGACTAGGGGATTCGTGGGGGAGACCCAGTACTTC.

The chain links TRBV5-1 to TRBJ2-5, with D unresolved. Trimming took 0 bases from V and 5 from J, leaving 5 bases between them. The V gene's germline CDR1 is SGHRS and CDR2 YFSETQ. The CDR3 consists of 12 residues. CDR3 protein: CASSLESETQYF. In DNA, the CDR3 is TGCGCCAGCAGCTTGGAATCGGAGACCCAGTACTTC.

This clone was found a few times. The identical CDR3 is also encoded by other nucleotide sequences in the sample. The genes are TRBV7-2 and TRBJ2-3; 7 bases match TRBD1. V was clipped by 5 bases and J by 1 base; unmatched bases: 3. Germline loops: CDR1 SGHTA, CDR2 FQGNSA. The CDR3 has 14 residues. The CDR3 spells CASSPGGGTDTQYF. The CDR3 nucleotides are TGTGCCAGCAGCCCAGGGGGAGGCACAGATACGCAGTATTTT.

The chain has TRBV5-1 and TRBJ2-6; 9 bases fit TRBD1. Germline CDR1 reads SGHRS; CDR2 reads YFSETQ. This CDR3 spans 18 amino acids. After removal of 4 bases from V and 0 bases from J, the junction contained 8 bases not matched to a gene. CDR3 residues: CASSPRTGAVSGANVLTF. The CDR3 bases are TGCGCCAGCAGCCCCCGGACAGGGGCCGTCTCTGGGGCCAACGTCCTGACTTTC.

The chain links TRBV19 to TRBJ2-3; 13 bases match TRBD2. V trimming: 3 bases; J trimming: 2 bases; junction bases outside the gene matches: 2. CDR1 is LNHDA and CDR2 is SQIVND in the germline V gene (reference sequence). This CDR3 has 16 amino acids. CDR3 DNA: TGTGCCAGTAGTATCGGACTAGCGGGAGACACAGATACGCAGTATTTT. The encoded protein is CASSIGLAGDTDTQYF.

V and J are TRBV14 and TRBJ1-3; no firm D call. In germline, CDR1 is SGHDN, CDR2 FVKESK. V was shortened by 1 base and J by 4 bases, with 11 bases between the two germline ends. The CDR3 contains 15 residues. DNA for the CDR3: TGTGCCAGCAGCCAAGGCCACGGTGTAGGAAACACCATATATTTT. It yields the protein CASSQGHGVGNTIYF. The whole variable domain, filled in from reference TRBV14 and TRBJ1-3, reads EAGVTQFPSHSVIEKGQTVTLRCDPISGHDNLYWYRRVMGKEIKFLLHFVKESKQDESGMPNNRFLAERTGGTYSTLKVQPAELEDSGVYFCASSQGHGVGNTIYFGEGSWLTVV.

CDR3 protein: CSGLRGHNEKLFF. The CDR3 DNA reads TGCAGCGGGCTCCGCGGGCACAATGAAAAACTGTTTTTT. The V and J genes are TRBV29-1 and TRBJ1-4; D not certain. Trimming pared 7 bases from V and 5 bases from J, leaving 14 bases between. Looked up from germline, CDR1 is SQVTM and CDR2 is ANQGSEA. The CDR3 loop spans 13 amino acids.

Regarding this clone: The junction differs from germline at one of its ends, possibly a read error. The chain employs TRBV25-1 and TRBJ2-5; 11 bases align to TRBD2. The CDR3 length is 16 residues. Looked up from germline, CDR1 is MGHDK and CDR2 is SYGVNS. The CDR3 loop is CASSSGISGRGETQYF. CDR3 nucleotides: TGTGCCAGCAGTTCCGGGATTAGCGGGAGGGGGGAGACTCAGTACTTC.

This chain connects TRBV5-1 to TRBJ1-1, with no clear D. There are 16 residues in the CDR3. Looked up from germline, CDR1 is SGHRS and CDR2 is YFSETQ. V lost 1 base and J 0 bases, leaving 13 bases between the germline ends. The CDR3 sequence is CASSLREGVMNTEAFF. As DNA, the CDR3 is TGCGCCAGCAGCTTGAGGGAGGGAGTGATGAACACTGAAGCTTTCTTT. Full variable domain (remainder filled in from reference TRBV5-1 and TRBJ1-1): KAGVTQTPRYLIKTRGQQVTLSCSPISGHRSVSWYQQTPGQGLQFLFEYFSETQRNKGNFPGRFSGRQFSNSRSEMNVSTLELGDSALYLCASSLREGVMNTEAFFGQGTRLTVV.

V is TRBV5-1 and J is TRBJ2-3; no firm D call. The V end lost 4 bases, the J end lost 6 bases, and 12 bases lay between the germline ends. This CDR3 spans 13 amino acids. Per the germline V gene, CDR1 is SGHRS and CDR2 is YFSETQ. This chain's CDR3 is CASSPGNRDTQYF. The CDR3 coding sequence is TGCGCCAGCAGCCCGGGTAATCGGGATACGCAGTATTTT.

The chain combines TRBV4-1 with TRBJ1-4, with TRBD1 matching 8 bases. Germline trimming cut 5 bases from V and 4 bases from J; bases unmatched to any gene: 9. CDR3 length: 16 amino acids. In germline, CDR1 is MGHRA, CDR2 YSYEKL. The CDR3 coding sequence is TGCGCCAGCAGCGGACCGCAGGGGGCAGGTAATGAAAAACTGTTTTTT. This encodes CASSGPQGAGNEKLFF.

V and J are TRBV7-2 and TRBJ1-5; tentative D call: TRBD1 (6 bases). This CDR3 contains 14 residues. V was cut by 3 bases and J by 9 bases, with 15 bases left in between. Germline CDR1 reads SGHTA; CDR2 reads FQGNSA. DNA for the CDR3: TGTGCCAGCAGCTTGACAGGTTCAGGATCGCCCCAGCATTTT. As protein: CASSLTGSGSPQHF.

The chain combines TRBV11-3 with TRBJ2-7; the D is unclear. V shed 5 bases and J shed 6 bases, with 11 bases lying between them. The germline CDR1 and CDR2 sequences are SGHNT and YENEEA. This CDR3 has 12 residues. CDR3 DNA sequence: TGTGCCAGCAGCCCTCGGTCCGGCGAGCAGTACTTC. Amino acids: CASSPRSGEQYF.

This sequence joins TRBV7-9 and TRBJ2-2, with D possibly being TRBD1 (6 bases). This CDR3 spans 13 amino acids. Trimming cost V 5 bases and J 11 bases, with 15 bases left between them. Germline CDR1 and CDR2: SEHNR and FQNEAQ (reference sequence). In DNA, the CDR3 is TGTGCCAGCAGCCCAGAGGGACAAGGCGAGCTGTTTTTT. Amino acid sequence: CASSPEGQGELFF.

This chain connects TRBV9 to TRBJ2-7; the match to TRBD2 covers 12 bases. CDR3 length: 13 amino acids. Germline CDR1 is SGDLS and CDR2 is YYNGEE. After removal of 3 bases from V and 9 bases from J, the junction contained 4 bases not matched to a gene. CDR3 nucleotide sequence: TGTGCCAGCAGCGGACTAGCGGGAGAAGCGCAGTACTTC. Protein: CASSGLAGEAQYF. The whole variable domain, remainder taken from reference TRBV9 and TRBJ2-7, is DSGVTQTPKHLITATGQRVTLRCSPRSGDLSVYWYQQSLDQGLQFLIQYYNGEERAKGNILERFSAQQFPDLHSELNLSSLELGDSALYFCASSGLAGEAQYFGPGTRLTVT.

This CDR3 reads CASSEEGSYEQYF. Here the CDR3 DNA reads TGTGCCAGCAGTGAGGAGGGGTCCTACGAGCAGTACTTC. The rearrangement links TRBV6-4 to TRBJ2-7, with D possibly matching TRBD2 (6 bases). The CDR3 has 13 residues. V was trimmed by 3 bases and J by 1 base, leaving 7 bases between them. CDR1 is MRHNA, CDR2 SNTAGT, per germline.

This clone occurred once. The gene calls are TRBV5-1 and TRBJ2-7; D might be TRBD2 (7 bases). CDR1 and CDR2 from the germline V gene are SGHRS and YFSETQ. Trimming left V 0 bases short and J 3 bases short, with 16 bases between. This CDR3 comprises 16 residues. CDR3 region: CASSLEGGLLDYEQYF. The CDR3 DNA is TGCGCCAGCAGCTTGGAGGGGGGGCTTTTAGACTACGAGCAGTACTTC.